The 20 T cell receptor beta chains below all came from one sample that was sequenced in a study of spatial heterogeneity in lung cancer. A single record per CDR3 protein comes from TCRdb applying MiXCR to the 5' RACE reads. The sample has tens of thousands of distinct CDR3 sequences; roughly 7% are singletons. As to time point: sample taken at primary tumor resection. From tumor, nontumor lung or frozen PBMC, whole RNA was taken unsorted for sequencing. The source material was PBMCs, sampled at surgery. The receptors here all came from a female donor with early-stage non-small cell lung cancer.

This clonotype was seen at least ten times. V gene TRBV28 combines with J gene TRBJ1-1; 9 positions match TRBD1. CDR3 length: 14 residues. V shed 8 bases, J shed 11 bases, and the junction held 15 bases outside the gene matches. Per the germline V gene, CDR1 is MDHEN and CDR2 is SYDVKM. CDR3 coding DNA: TGTGCCAGCGAAGCTGGGACAGGGCCGGCCGAGGCTTTCTTT. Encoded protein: CASEAGTGPAEAFF.

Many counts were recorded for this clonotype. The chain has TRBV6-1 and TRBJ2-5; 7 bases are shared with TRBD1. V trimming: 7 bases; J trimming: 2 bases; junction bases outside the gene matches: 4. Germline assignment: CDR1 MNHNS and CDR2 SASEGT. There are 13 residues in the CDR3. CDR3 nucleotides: TGTGCCAGCACCAGGGACAGACAAGAGACCCAGTACTTC. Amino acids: CASTRDRQETQYF.

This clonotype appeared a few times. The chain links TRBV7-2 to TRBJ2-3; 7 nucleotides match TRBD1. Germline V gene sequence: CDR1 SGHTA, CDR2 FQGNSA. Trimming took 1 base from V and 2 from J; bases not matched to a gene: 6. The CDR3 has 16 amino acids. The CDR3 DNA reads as TGTGCCAGCAGCTTAGGGCGCAGGGGGTACACAGATACGCAGTATTTT. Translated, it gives CASSLGRRGYTDTQYF.

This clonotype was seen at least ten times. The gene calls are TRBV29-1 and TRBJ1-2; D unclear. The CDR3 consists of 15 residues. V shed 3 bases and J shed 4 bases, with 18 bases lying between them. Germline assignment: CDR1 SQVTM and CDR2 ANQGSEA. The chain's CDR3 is CSVEKPLANSYGYTF. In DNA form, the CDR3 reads TGCAGCGTTGAGAAGCCTTTAGCTAACTCCTATGGCTACACCTTC.

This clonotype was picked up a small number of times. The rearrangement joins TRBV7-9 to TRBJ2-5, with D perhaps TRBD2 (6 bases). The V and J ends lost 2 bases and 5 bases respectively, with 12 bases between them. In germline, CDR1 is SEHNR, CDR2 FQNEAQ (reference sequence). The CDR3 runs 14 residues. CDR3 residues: CASSLSAGRETQYF. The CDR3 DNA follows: TGTGCCAGCAGCTTATCTGCGGGACGCGAGACCCAGTACTTC.

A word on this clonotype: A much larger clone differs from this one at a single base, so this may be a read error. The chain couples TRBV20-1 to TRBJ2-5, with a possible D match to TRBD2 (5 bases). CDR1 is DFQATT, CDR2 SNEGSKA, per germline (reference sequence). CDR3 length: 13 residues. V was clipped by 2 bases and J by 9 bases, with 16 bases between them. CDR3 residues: CSARLQAKEAQYF. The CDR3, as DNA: TGCAGTGCTAGACTCCAAGCTAAGGAGGCCCAGTACTTC.

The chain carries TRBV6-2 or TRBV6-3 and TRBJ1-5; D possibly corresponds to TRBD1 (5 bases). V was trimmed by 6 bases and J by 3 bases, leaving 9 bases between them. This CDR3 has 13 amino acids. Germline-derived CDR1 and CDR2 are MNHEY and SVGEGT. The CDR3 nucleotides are TGTGCCAGCAGAGACAGTCTCAATCAGCCCCAGCATTTT. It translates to CASRDSLNQPQHF.

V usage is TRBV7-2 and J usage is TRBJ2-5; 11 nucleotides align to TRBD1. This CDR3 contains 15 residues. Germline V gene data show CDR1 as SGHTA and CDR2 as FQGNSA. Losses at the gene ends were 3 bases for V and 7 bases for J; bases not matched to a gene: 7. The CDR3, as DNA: TGTGCCAGCAGCTTCAAGGACAGGGGGCCTCGGACCCAGTACTTC. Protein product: CASSFKDRGPRTQYF.

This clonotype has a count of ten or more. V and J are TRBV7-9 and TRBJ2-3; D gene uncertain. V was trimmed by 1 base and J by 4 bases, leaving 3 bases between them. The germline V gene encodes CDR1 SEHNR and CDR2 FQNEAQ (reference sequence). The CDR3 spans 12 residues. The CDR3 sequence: CASSLVADTQYF. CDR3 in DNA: TGTGCCAGCAGCTTAGTGGCAGATACGCAGTATTTT.

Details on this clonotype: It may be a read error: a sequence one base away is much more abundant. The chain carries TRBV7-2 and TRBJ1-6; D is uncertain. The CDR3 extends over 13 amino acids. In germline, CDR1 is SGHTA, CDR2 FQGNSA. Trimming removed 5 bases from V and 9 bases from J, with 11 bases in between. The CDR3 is CASSQINASPLHF. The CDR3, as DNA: TGTGCCAGCAGCCAGATTAATGCTTCACCCCTCCACTTT.

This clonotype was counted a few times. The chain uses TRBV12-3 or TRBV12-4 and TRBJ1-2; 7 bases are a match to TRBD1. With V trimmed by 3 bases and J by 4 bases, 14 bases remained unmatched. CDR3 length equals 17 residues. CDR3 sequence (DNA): TGTGCCAGCAGTTTGGCCGGACAGGTCCTTCGGGGCTATGGCTACACCTTC. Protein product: CASSLAGQVLRGYGYTF.

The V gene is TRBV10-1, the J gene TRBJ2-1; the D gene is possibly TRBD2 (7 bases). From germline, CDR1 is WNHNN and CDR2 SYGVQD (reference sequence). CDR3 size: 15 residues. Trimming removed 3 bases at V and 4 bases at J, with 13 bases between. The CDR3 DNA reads TGCGCCAGCAGTGAAGAGGGGGGGCAATACAATGAGCAGTTCTTC. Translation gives CASSEEGGQYNEQFF.

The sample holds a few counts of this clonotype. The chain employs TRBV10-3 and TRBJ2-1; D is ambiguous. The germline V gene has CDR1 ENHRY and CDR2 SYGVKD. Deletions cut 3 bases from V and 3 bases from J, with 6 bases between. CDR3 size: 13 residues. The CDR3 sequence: CAISDFYYNEQFF. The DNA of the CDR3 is TGTGCCATCAGTGACTTTTACTACAATGAGCAGTTCTTC.

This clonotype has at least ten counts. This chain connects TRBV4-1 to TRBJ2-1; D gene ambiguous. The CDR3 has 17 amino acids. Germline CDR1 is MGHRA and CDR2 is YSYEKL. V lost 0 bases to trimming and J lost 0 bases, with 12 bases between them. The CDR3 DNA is TGCGCCAGCAGCCAAGAGGGCGGCGCAAGCTCCTACAATGAGCAGTTCTTC. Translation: CASSQEGGASSYNEQFF.

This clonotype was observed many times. CDR3 in amino acids: CASKRTSGASTDTQYF. As DNA, the CDR3 is TGTGCCAGCAAACGGACTAGCGGGGCTAGCACAGATACGCAGTATTTT. The rearrangement links TRBV2 to TRBJ2-3, with 12 bases lining up with TRBD2. V lost 7 bases and J lost 0; bases outside the gene matches: 5. Germline CDR1 reads SNHLY; CDR2 reads FYNNEI. The CDR3 sequence is 16 residues long. The complete variable domain, with remaining parts taken from reference TRBV2 and TRBJ2-3, reads EPEVTQTPSHQVTQMGQEVILRCVPISNHLYFYWYRQILGQKVEFLVSFYNNEISEKSEIFDDQFSVERPDGSNFTLKIRSTKLEDSAMYFCASKRTSGASTDTQYFGPGTRLTVL.

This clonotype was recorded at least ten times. The CDR3, as DNA: TGTGCCAGCCTGCCTGGGGCAGGGAGCTACGAGCAGTACTTC. This translates into CASLPGAGSYEQYF. The chain is built from TRBV2 and TRBJ2-7, with D perhaps matching TRBD1 or TRBD2 (5 bases each). The CDR3 consists of 14 residues. Looked up from germline, CDR1 is SNHLY and CDR2 is FYNNEI. The V gene lost 8 bases and the J gene lost 3 bases, with 17 bases spanning the gap.

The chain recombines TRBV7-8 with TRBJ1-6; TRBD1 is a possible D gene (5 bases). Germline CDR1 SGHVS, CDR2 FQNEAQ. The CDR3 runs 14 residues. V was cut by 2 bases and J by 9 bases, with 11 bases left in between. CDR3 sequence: CASSLQGRFSPLHF. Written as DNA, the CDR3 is TGTGCCAGCAGCTTACAGGGTCGGTTTTCACCCCTCCACTTT.

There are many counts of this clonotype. The chain's CDR3 is CASSLLVSNTGELFF. CDR3 DNA sequence: TGTGCCAGCAGCTTACTCGTGTCGAACACCGGGGAGCTGTTTTTT. The chain uses TRBV11-1 and TRBJ2-2; no clear D gene. The ends were cut back, 2 bases at V and 0 bases at J, with 7 bases in the middle. Germline CDR1 and CDR2: SGHAT and FQDESV (reference sequence). The CDR3 length is 15 residues.

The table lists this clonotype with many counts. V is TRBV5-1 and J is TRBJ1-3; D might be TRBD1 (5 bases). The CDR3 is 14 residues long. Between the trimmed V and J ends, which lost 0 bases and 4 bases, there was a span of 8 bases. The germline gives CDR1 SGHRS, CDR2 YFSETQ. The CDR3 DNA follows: TGCGCCAGCAGCTTGGAGGGGCTAGGAAACACCATATATTTT. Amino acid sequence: CASSLEGLGNTIYF.

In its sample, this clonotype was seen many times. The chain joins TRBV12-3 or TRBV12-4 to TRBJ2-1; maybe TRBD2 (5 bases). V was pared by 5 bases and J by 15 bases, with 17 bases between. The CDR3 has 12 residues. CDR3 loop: CASSTYWLAGFF. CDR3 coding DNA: TGTGCCAGCAGTACTTACTGGCTAGCCGGGTTCTTC.